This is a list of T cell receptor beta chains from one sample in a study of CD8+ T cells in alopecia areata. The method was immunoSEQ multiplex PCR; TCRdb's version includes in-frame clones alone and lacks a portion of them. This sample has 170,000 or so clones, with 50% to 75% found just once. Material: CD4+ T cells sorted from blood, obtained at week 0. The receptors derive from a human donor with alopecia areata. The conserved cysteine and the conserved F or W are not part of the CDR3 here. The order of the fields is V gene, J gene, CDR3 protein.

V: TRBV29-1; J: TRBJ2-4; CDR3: SVGGTENIQY
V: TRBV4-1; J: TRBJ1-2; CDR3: ASSRDRGVYGYT
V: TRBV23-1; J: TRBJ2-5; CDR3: ASSRPRQARGETQY
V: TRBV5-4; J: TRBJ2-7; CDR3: ASSFTGSYEQY
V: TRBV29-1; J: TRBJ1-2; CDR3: SVSDRTHGYT
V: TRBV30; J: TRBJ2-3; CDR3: AWSSTDTQY
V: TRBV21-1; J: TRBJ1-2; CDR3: ASSGGQTSNYGYT
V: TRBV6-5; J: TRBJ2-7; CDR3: ASRRSRRAYEQY
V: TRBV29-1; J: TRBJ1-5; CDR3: SVGQGGNNQPQH
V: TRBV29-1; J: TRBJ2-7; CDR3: SVGNRGDHYEQY
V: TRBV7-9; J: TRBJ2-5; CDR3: ASALGWETQY
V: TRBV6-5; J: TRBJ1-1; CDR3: ASSAQDRGFTEAF
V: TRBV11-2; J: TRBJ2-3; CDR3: ASSPRLVPPTDTQY
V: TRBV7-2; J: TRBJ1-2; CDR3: ASSLGTGEGGYT
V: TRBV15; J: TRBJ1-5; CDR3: ATSRGDGSNQPQH
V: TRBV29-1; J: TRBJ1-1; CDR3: SSASGQDSMNTEAF
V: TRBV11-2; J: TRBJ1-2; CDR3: ASSATWGTQDYGYT
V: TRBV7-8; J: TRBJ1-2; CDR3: ASSPRTGTYGYT
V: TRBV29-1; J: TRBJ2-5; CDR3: SGEGLTETQY
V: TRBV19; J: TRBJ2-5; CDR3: ASSTVGGGTQY
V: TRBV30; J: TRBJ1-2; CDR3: AWSVSVNYGYT
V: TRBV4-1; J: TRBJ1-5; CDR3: ASSQGQAYQPQH
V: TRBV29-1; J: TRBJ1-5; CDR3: SATTKGQPQH
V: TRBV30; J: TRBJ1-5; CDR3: AWTYSSRGDQPQH
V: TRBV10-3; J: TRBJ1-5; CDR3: AISPRGAGYQPQH
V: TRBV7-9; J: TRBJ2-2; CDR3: ASSRANTGELF
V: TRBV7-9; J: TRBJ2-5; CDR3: ASSLITGQETQY
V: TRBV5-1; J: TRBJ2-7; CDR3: ASSSGTGGYEQY
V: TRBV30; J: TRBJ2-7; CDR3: AWSLGQGTSKLG
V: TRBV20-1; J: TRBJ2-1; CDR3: SAQGHNEQF
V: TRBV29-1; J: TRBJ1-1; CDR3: SVDHGTVNTEAF
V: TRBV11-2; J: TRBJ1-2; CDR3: ASSFAGPYSNYGYT
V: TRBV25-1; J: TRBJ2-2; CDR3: ASSVGGAGELF
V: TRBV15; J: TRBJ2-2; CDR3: ATSSGSNTGELF
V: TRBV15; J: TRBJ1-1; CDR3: ATSRTGGNTEAF
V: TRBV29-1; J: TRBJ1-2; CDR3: SVEVRSAPYGYT
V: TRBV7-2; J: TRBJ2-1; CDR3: ASSGGTSGGHEQF
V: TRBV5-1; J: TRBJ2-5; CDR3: ASRITGETQY
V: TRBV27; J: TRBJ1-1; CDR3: ASKENTEAF
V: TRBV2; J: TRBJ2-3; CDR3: ASSAPLGTSVGDTQY
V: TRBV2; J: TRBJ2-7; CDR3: ASSVDEQY
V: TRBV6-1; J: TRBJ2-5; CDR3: ASSSGQQETQY
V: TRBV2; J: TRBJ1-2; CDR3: ASLGRDNGYT
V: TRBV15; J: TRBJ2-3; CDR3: ATSRSGTSGATDTQY
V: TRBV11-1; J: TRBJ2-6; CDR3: ASGVAGANVLT